These 13 T cell receptor beta chains share one sample of origin, sequenced in a study of blood T cell repertoires in COVID-19. Clones were read by immunoSEQ multiplex PCR, and TCRdb kept only the in-frame ones, dropping some. The sample yields 310,000 or so clones, 75% to 95% seen once. The sample comprised PBMCs or T cells enriched from blood (not recorded which). These receptors were collected from a woman aged 25 to 39 who had recovered from COVID-19.

The chain uses TRBV27 and TRBJ2-7, with 8 nucleotides matching TRBD2. J was trimmed by 1 base and V by 5 bases; bases with no gene match: 7. This CDR3 is built from 15 residues. The germline V gene encodes CDR1 MNHEY and CDR2 SMNVEV (reference sequence). The CDR3 nucleotides are TGTGCCAGCAGTATTAGCGGGATCGGATCCTACGAGCAGTACTTC. Its protein is CASSISGIGSYEQYF.

The chain recombines TRBV28 with TRBJ2-7, with D possibly being TRBD1 (6 bases). This CDR3 spans 12 amino acids. Per the germline V gene, CDR1 is MDHEN and CDR2 is SYDVKM. The germline V and J ends were trimmed by 5 bases and 2 bases, with 7 bases remaining between them. CDR3 residues: CASSNRAYEQYF. CDR3 nucleotide sequence: TGTGCCAGCAGTAACAGGGCCTACGAGCAGTACTTC.

This rearrangement joins TRBV3-1 (or the pseudogene TRBV3-2) to TRBJ1-4, with a weak D call TRBD1 (6 bases). V was shortened by 1 base and J by 7 bases, with 13 bases between the two germline ends. There are 15 residues in the CDR3. The germline V gene has CDR1 LGHDT and CDR2 YNNKEL (reference sequence). The CDR3 DNA reads TGTGCCAGCAGCCAAGGACAGGTTAGAAGTGAAAAACTGTTTTTT. Translated, it gives CASSQGQVRSEKLFF.

The chain links TRBV20-1 to TRBJ2-2, with D perhaps matching TRBD2 (5 bases). Trimming left V 3 bases short and J 4 bases short, with 6 bases between. Germline V gives CDR1 DFQATT, CDR2 SNEGSKA (reference sequence). CDR3 length equals 12 residues. In DNA form, the CDR3 reads TGCAGTGCTAGTCGGGGCACCGGGGAGCTGTTTTTT. Encoded protein: CSASRGTGELFF.

V is TRBV4-1 and J is TRBJ1-1, with TRBD1 matching over 7 bases. This CDR3 contains 15 residues. V trimming: 3 bases; J trimming: 4 bases; junction bases outside the gene matches: 8. Germline V gene lookup returns CDR1 MGHRA and CDR2 YSYEKL. DNA for the CDR3: TGCGCCAGCAGCCAGTCTCCCGGGACAGCCACTGAAGCTTTCTTT. Translated, it gives CASSQSPGTATEAFF.

The chain has TRBV28 and TRBJ2-1, with 8 bases identical to TRBD2. Germline V gives CDR1 MDHEN, CDR2 SYDVKM. The V gene end was trimmed by 2 bases and the J gene end by 0 bases; junction bases not matched to a gene: 6. The CDR3 loop spans 17 amino acids. The CDR3 DNA follows: TGTGCCAGCAGTTTAGGGCCTAGCGGGCCCTCCTACAATGAGCAGTTCTTC. As protein: CASSLGPSGPSYNEQFF.

The count of this clone is one. V is TRBV28 and J is TRBJ1-4; no reliable D call. Trimming took 2 bases from V and 11 from J, leaving 15 bases between them. The germline gives CDR1 MDHEN, CDR2 SYDVKM. This CDR3 has 14 amino acids. The CDR3 spells CASSLVGPVGKLFF. The CDR3 nucleotides read TGTGCCAGCAGTTTAGTGGGCCCCGTTGGGAAACTGTTTTTT.

The rearrangement uses TRBV10-2 and TRBJ1-4; no firm D call. Germline V lookup: CDR1 WSHSY, CDR2 SAAADI. This CDR3 has 14 amino acids. V was shortened by 8 bases and J by 4 bases, with 14 bases between the two germline ends. The CDR3 nucleotides read TGCGCCAGCGCCGTCGGAGGAAATAATGAAAAACTGTTTTTT. It encodes CASAVGGNNEKLFF.

This chain joins TRBV5-6 and TRBJ2-1, with TRBD1 matching over 11 bases. V was clipped by 3 bases and J by 7 bases; unmatched bases: 9. Germline V gene lookup returns CDR1 SGHDT and CDR2 YYEEEE. The CDR3 contains 16 residues. The CDR3 sequence is CASSSTGTGGRNEQFF. CDR3 bases: TGTGCCAGCAGCTCAACCGGGACAGGGGGGCGAAATGAGCAGTTCTTC.

This clone appeared a single time. The CDR3 spells CASSRLVSDTQYF. For the CDR3, the DNA is TGTGCCAGCAGCCGACTAGTTTCAGATACGCAGTATTTT. The chain recombines TRBV11-2 with TRBJ2-3; D perhaps matches TRBD2 (6 bases). V lost 5 bases, J lost 4 bases, and 10 bases lay in between. The germline CDR1 and CDR2 sequences are SGHAT and FQNNGV. The CDR3 is made up of 13 amino acids.

This rearrangement joins TRBV27 to TRBJ2-5; D not resolved. Trimming took off 5 bases at V and 5 bases at J, with 15 bases between the two ends. The length of the CDR3 is 14 residues. Germline lookup yields CDR1 MNHEY and CDR2 SMNVEV (reference sequence). CDR3 protein: CASSKPGPGETQYF. CDR3 nucleotides: TGTGCCAGCAGTAAACCCGGCCCCGGGGAGACCCAGTACTTC.

The chain combines TRBV5-6 with TRBJ2-7; possible D gene TRBD2, 6 bases. This CDR3 has 11 amino acids. Germline CDR1 SGHDT, CDR2 YYEEEE. V shed 4 bases and J shed 6 bases, with 8 bases lying between them. In DNA form, the CDR3 reads TGTGCCAGCAGCCGGGGGATCGAGCAGTACTTC. Translated, it gives CASSRGIEQYF.

The rearrangement links TRBV5-1 to TRBJ1-1, with a possible D match to TRBD1 (5 bases). Germline lookup yields CDR1 SGHRS and CDR2 YFSETQ. Trimming shortened V by 6 bases and J by 5 bases, and 23 bases separated the two germline ends. The CDR3 contains 16 residues. In DNA, the CDR3 is TGCGCCAGCACATTTGGGACCTGGGGGGAGGGGACTGAAGCTTTCTTT. Translating gives CASTFGTWGEGTEAFF.